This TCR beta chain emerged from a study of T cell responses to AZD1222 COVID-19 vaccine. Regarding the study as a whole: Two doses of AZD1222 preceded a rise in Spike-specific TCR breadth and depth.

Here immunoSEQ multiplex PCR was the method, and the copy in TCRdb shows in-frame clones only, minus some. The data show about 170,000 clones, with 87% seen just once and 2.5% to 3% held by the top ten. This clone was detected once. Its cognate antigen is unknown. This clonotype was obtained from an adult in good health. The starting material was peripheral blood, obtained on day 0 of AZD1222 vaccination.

The CDR3 nucleotides are TGTGCCACCAGTGCTGAGGGGGCAGGGGAAAAACTGTTTTTT. This codes for CATSAEGAGEKLFF. The chain couples TRBV24-1 to TRBJ1-4, with 7 bases fitting TRBD1. Losses at the gene ends were 5 bases for V and 8 bases for J; bases not matched to a gene: 7. The CDR3 consists of 14 residues. Per the germline V gene, CDR1 is KGHDR and CDR2 is SFDVKD.